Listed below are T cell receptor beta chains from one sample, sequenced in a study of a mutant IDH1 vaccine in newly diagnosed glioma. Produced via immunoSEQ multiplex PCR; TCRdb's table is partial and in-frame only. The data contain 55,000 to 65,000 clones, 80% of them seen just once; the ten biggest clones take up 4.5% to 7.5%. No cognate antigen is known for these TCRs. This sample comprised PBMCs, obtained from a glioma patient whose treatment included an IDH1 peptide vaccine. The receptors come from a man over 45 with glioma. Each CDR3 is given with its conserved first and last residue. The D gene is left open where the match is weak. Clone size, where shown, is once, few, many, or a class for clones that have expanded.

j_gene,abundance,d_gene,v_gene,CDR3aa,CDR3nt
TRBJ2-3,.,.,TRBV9,CASSVGGLDTQYF,TGTGCCAGCAGCGTTGGTGGACTCGATACGCAGTATTTT
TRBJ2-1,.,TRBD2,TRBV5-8,CASSLAGSSYNEQFF,TGTGCCAGCAGCTTAGCGGGGAGCTCCTACAATGAGCAGTTCTTC
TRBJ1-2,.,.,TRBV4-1,CASSQETGPVSGYTF,TGCGCCAGCAGCCAAGAAACAGGACCAGTTTCTGGCTACACCTTC
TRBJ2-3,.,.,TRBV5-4,CASNPGGHHTDTQYF,TGTGCCAGCAACCCAGGAGGGCACCACACAGATACGCAGTATTTT
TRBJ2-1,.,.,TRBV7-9,CASSARERNEQFF,TGTGCCAGCAGCGCCCGGGAGCGCAATGAGCAGTTCTTC
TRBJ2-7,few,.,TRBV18,CASSPRDDEQYF,TGTGCCAGCTCCCCGCGGGACGACGAGCAGTACTTC
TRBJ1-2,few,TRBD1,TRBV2,CASSGGQGASGYTF,TGTGCCAGCAGTGGAGGGCAGGGGGCGTCCGGCTACACCTTC
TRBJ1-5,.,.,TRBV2,CASSEYVTEINQPQHF,TGTGCCAGCAGTGAGTACGTGACAGAGATCAATCAGCCCCAGCATTTT
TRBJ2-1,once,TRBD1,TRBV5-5,CASSVVPGGRNEQFF,TGTGCCAGCAGCGTTGTTCCAGGGGGCAGAAATGAGCAGTTCTTC
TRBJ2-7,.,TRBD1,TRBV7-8,CASSAGQGGSYEQYF,TGTGCCAGCAGCGCGGGACAGGGGGGCTCCTACGAGCAGTACTTC
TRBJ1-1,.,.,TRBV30,CAWSVHGLTEAFF,TGTGCCTGGAGTGTACACGGTTTAACTGAAGCTTTCTTT
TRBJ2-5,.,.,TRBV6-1,CASSPRETQYF,TGTGCCAGCAGTCCCCGGGAGACCCAGTACTTC
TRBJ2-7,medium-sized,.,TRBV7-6,CASSRGGTSYEQYF,TGTGCCAGCAGCCGCGGAGGGACCTCCTACGAGCAGTACTTC
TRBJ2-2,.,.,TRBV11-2,CASSLDFSQNTGELFF,TGTGCCAGCAGCTTAGATTTCTCCCAGAACACCGGGGAGCTGTTTTTT
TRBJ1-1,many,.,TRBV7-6,CASSLGGSGAEAFF,TGTGCCAGCAGCTTAGGGGGCTCTGGGGCTGAAGCTTTCTTT
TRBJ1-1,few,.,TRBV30,CAWSVSLNTEAFF,TGTGCCTGGAGTGTTTCCCTGAACACTGAAGCTTTCTTT
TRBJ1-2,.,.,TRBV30,CAWSKPLEGGYTF,TGTGCCTGGAGTAAACCGCTGGAAGGTGGCTACACCTTC
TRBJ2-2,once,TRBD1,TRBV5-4,CASTPGTDTTGELFF,TGTGCCAGCACCCCTGGGACAGATACCACCGGGGAGCTGTTTTTT
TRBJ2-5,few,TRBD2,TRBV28,CASSLSTSGRQTQYF,TGTGCCAGCAGTCTCTCGACTAGCGGGAGACAGACCCAGTACTTC
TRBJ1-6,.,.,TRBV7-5,CARSPDRGLANSPLHF,TGTGCCAGAAGCCCCGACAGGGGTCTGGCCAATTCACCCCTCCACTTT
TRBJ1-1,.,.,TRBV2,CASSEAELSGTEAFF,TGTGCCAGCAGTGAAGCTGAACTTTCTGGGACTGAAGCTTTCTTT
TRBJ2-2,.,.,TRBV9,CASSVGGVAGELFF,TGTGCCAGCAGCGTAGGAGGGGTTGCCGGGGAGCTGTTTTTT
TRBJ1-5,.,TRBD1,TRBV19,CATKGQSNQPQHF,TGTGCCACCAAGGGACAGTCCAATCAGCCCCAGCATTTT
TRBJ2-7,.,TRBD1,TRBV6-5,CASSRGQGREQYF,TGTGCCAGCAGTCGCGGACAGGGTCGAGAGCAGTACTTC
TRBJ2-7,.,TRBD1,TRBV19,CASSPLGTGLYEQYF,TGTGCCAGTAGTCCCCTCGGGACAGGGCTCTACGAGCAGTACTTC
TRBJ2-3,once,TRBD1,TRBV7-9,CASSLRTGVTDTQYF,TGTGCCAGCAGCTTACGTACAGGGGTGACAGATACGCAGTATTTT
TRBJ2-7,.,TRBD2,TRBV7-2,CASSSGLAGGEQYF,TGTGCCAGCAGTTCCGGACTAGCGGGCGGCGAGCAGTACTTC
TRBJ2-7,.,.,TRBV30,CAWRTTYEQYF,TGTGCCTGGAGGACTACCTACGAGCAGTACTTC
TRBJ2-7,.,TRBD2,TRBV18,CASSPPSGGSSYEQYF,TGTGCCAGCTCACCACCTAGCGGGGGCAGCTCCTACGAGCAGTACTTC
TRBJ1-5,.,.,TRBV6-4,CASSDYSNQPQHF,TGTGCCAGCAGTGACTATAGCAATCAGCCCCAGCATTTT
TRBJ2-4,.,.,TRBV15,CATSRDTGQNIQYF,TGTGCCACCAGCAGAGATACAGGGCAAAACATTCAGTACTTC
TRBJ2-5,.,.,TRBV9,CASSVGSGGETQYF,TGTGCCAGCAGCGTAGGATCCGGTGGGGAGACCCAGTACTTC